This is a list of T cell receptor beta chains from one sample in a study of blood T cell repertoires in COVID-19. Assay used: immunoSEQ multiplex PCR; TCRdb lists only in-frame clones, some missing. The table lists some 220,000 clones, roughly 80% of them singletons. The sample consisted of peripheral blood. The receptors were gathered from a woman aged 55-69 years who had recovered from COVID-19. The CDR3 runs from the conserved cysteine through the conserved F or W. Fields, in order: clone size, D gene, V gene, J gene, CDR3 DNA, CDR3 protein. A D gene is named only where the DNA matches it firmly. Clone size is stated in some rows and not others, as once, few, many or a class when expanded.

abundance: -; d_gene: TRBD1; v_gene: TRBV19; j_gene: TRBJ1-1; CDR3nt: TGTGCCAGTAGTATACCCACCACAGGGGCGCCGAACACTGAAGCTTTCTTT; CDR3aa: CASSIPTTGAPNTEAFF
abundance: -; d_gene: -; v_gene: TRBV6-2/TRBV6-3; j_gene: TRBJ2-3; CDR3nt: TGTGCCAGCAGTTACTTCGGGACTAGCACAGATACGCAGTATTTT; CDR3aa: CASSYFGTSTDTQYF
abundance: few; d_gene: TRBD1; v_gene: TRBV30; j_gene: TRBJ1-4; CDR3nt: TGTGCCTGGAGACGAGGACAGGGAAAGAGGGAAAAACTGTTTTTT; CDR3aa: CAWRRGQGKREKLFF
abundance: -; d_gene: -; v_gene: TRBV9; j_gene: TRBJ1-1; CDR3nt: TGTGCCAGCAGCCCCTCTGGGGGAGGCACTGAAGCTTTCTTT; CDR3aa: CASSPSGGGTEAFF
abundance: -; d_gene: TRBD1; v_gene: TRBV28; j_gene: TRBJ2-5; CDR3nt: TGTGCCAGCAGTCCCAGCGGGACAGGGGGTGAAGAGACCCAGTACTTC; CDR3aa: CASSPSGTGGEETQYF
abundance: -; d_gene: -; v_gene: TRBV12-2; j_gene: TRBJ2-7; CDR3nt: TGTGCAAGTCGCTCGGGGACAGGGCTTCCCTACGAGCAGTACTTC; CDR3aa: CASRSGTGLPYEQYF
abundance: -; d_gene: TRBD2; v_gene: TRBV30; j_gene: TRBJ2-1; CDR3nt: TGTGCCTGGACCGGACTAGCGGCGGTCGGGCAGTTCTTC; CDR3aa: CAWTGLAAVGQFF
abundance: once; d_gene: -; v_gene: TRBV3-1/TRBV3-2; j_gene: TRBJ2-5; CDR3nt: TGTGCCAGCAGCCAGCGGGGAGCGCAAGAGACCCAGTACTTC; CDR3aa: CASSQRGAQETQYF
abundance: few; d_gene: -; v_gene: TRBV10-2; j_gene: TRBJ1-5; CDR3nt: TGCGCCAGCAGCCTAGGGGGTCAGCCCCAGCATTTT; CDR3aa: CASSLGGQPQHF
abundance: once; d_gene: TRBD1; v_gene: TRBV4-1; j_gene: TRBJ1-2; CDR3nt: TGCGCCAGCAGCCTTAACCCAGGGGGTAACTATGGCTACACCTTC; CDR3aa: CASSLNPGGNYGYTF
abundance: -; d_gene: -; v_gene: TRBV9; j_gene: TRBJ2-4; CDR3nt: TGTGCCAGCAGCGCGCAAACCCTAGGTAGCATTCAGTACTTC; CDR3aa: CASSAQTLGSIQYF
abundance: -; d_gene: -; v_gene: TRBV4-2; j_gene: TRBJ1-5; CDR3nt: TGTGCCAGCAGGCCCCAAGAGGGAGGGCAGCCTAATCAGCCCCAGCATTTT; CDR3aa: CASRPQEGGQPNQPQHF
abundance: once; d_gene: -; v_gene: TRBV4-3; j_gene: TRBJ1-5; CDR3nt: TGCGCCAGCAGCCCCTCCAGGGGCGATCAGCCCCAGCATTTT; CDR3aa: CASSPSRGDQPQHF
abundance: -; d_gene: TRBD2; v_gene: TRBV19; j_gene: TRBJ2-5; CDR3nt: TGTGCCAGTAGTACGCCACTAGCGGGGGGTGAGACCCAGTACTTC; CDR3aa: CASSTPLAGGETQYF
abundance: -; d_gene: -; v_gene: TRBV11-1; j_gene: TRBJ2-3; CDR3nt: TGTGCCAGCAGAACGGGCCTAGCGAACACAGATACGCAGTATTTT; CDR3aa: CASRTGLANTDTQYF
abundance: once; d_gene: TRBD1; v_gene: TRBV30; j_gene: TRBJ2-7; CDR3nt: TGTGCCTGGAGCGACGGGACAGGATACGAGCAGTACTTC; CDR3aa: CAWSDGTGYEQYF
abundance: -; d_gene: -; v_gene: TRBV5-1; j_gene: TRBJ1-3; CDR3nt: TGCGCCAGCAGCTTGGACCCACAGGGAAACACCATATATTTT; CDR3aa: CASSLDPQGNTIYF
abundance: -; d_gene: TRBD1; v_gene: TRBV4-3; j_gene: TRBJ1-4; CDR3nt: TGCGCCAGCAGCCACGACAGGGGAAGGGAAAAACTGTTTTTT; CDR3aa: CASSHDRGREKLFF
abundance: -; d_gene: TRBD2; v_gene: TRBV18; j_gene: TRBJ2-3; CDR3nt: TGTGCCAGCTCACCACAGGCTAGCGGGGGAGGAGATACGCAGTATTTT; CDR3aa: CASSPQASGGGDTQYF